The TCR beta chain described here comes from a study of cytomegalovirus exposure and HLA in healthy donors. Study conclusions and caveats: TCR beta chains numbering approximately 150 were designated cytomegalovirus-associated. Reports showed the classifier diagnosing cytomegalovirus status with high specificity and sensitivity.

This CDR3 comprises 14 residues. V dropped 6 bases and J dropped 2; count of bases not matched to a gene: 6. Germline CDR1 MDHEN, CDR2 SYDVKM. Measured with immunoSEQ multiplex PCR; TCRdb has only the in-frame clones, and not every one. The data contain about 120,000 clones, around 88% of them seen just once; the ten biggest clones take up more than 1.5%. Concerning this clone: Its antigen is not identified.

The origin of this receptor is a man between 18 and 29 years old in good health and CMV-seronegative. Source material: PBMCs. The V call is TRBV28, the J call TRBJ1-2, with 7 positions matching TRBD1. CDR3 amino acids: CASRNYRGNYGYTF. DNA of the CDR3: TGTGCCAGCAGAAACTACAGGGGAAACTATGGCTACACCTTC.